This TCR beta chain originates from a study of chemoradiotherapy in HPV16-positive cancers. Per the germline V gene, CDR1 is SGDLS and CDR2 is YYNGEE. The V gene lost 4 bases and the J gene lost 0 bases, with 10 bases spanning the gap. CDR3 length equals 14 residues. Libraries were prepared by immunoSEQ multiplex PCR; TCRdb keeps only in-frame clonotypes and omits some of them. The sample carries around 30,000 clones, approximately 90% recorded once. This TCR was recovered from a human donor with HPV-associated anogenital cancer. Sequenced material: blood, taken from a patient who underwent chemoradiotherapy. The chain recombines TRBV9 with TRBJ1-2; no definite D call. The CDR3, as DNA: TGTGCCAGCAGCCCCGCGGGGACTAACTATGGCTACACCTTC. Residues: CASSPAGTNYGYTF.